These 8 T cell receptor beta chains came from one sample sequenced in a study of blood T cell repertoires in COVID-19. The method was immunoSEQ multiplex PCR; TCRdb's version includes in-frame clones alone and lacks a portion of them. The table shows about 300,000 clones, with over 75% occurring only once. The sequencing sample was made of PBMCs or T cells enriched from blood (not recorded which). The receptors were sampled from a woman between 18 and 29 years old who had recovered from COVID-19.

This clone was observed once. This rearrangement joins TRBV11-2 to TRBJ1-1, with D unresolved. The CDR3 is 15 amino acids. The germline V gene has CDR1 SGHAT and CDR2 FQNNGV. V was trimmed by 1 base and J by 3 bases, leaving 12 bases between them. The CDR3, as DNA: TGTGCCAGCAGCTTAGTTGGGAGGGTTTACACTGAAGCTTTCTTT. It codes for CASSLVGRVYTEAFF.

This chain links TRBV5-1 with TRBJ1-1; the D is unclear. Deletions cut 0 bases from V and 0 bases from J, with 9 bases between. Germline CDR1 SGHRS, CDR2 YFSETQ. The CDR3 has 15 amino acids. CDR3 bases: TGCGCCAGCAGCTTGGAGGGAGCTGTGAACACTGAAGCTTTCTTT. Amino acid sequence: CASSLEGAVNTEAFF.

The genes are TRBV29-1 and TRBJ2-3, with 7 positions matching TRBD1. Germline V gene data show CDR1 as SQVTM and CDR2 as ANQGSEA. The J segment lost 0 bases and the V segment lost 1 base, leaving 4 bases of the junction unmatched. The CDR3 is made up of 15 amino acids. The CDR3 DNA is TGCAGCGTTGAAGGGGACAGATCTAGCACAGATACGCAGTATTTT. Its translation: CSVEGDRSSTDTQYF.

The V gene is TRBV27, the J gene TRBJ1-5; tentative D call: TRBD1 (6 bases). V lost 1 base and J 5 bases, leaving 12 bases between the germline ends. From germline, CDR1 is MNHEY and CDR2 SMNVEV (reference sequence). CDR3 size: 15 residues. CDR3 DNA: TGTGCCAGCAGTTTATTCTACAGGGTGGATCAGCCCCAGCATTTT. This encodes CASSLFYRVDQPQHF.

This chain joins TRBV10-3 and TRBJ1-5; the D gene is possibly TRBD1 (5 bases). The CDR3 loop spans 14 amino acids. Trimming stripped 3 bases from V and 6 bases from J, with 12 bases between. Germline-derived CDR1 and CDR2 are ENHRY and SYGVKD. CDR3 sequence reads: CAISESAGPQPQHF. As DNA, the CDR3 is TGTGCCATCAGTGAATCGGCAGGGCCTCAGCCCCAGCATTTT.

This clone was seen more than once but under ten times. V usage is TRBV3-1 (or the pseudogene TRBV3-2) and J usage is TRBJ2-2; D possibly corresponds to TRBD2 (5 bases). CDR1 is LGHDT, CDR2 YNNKEL, per germline (reference sequence). The CDR3 is made up of 12 amino acids. V dropped 3 bases and J dropped 7 bases, with 6 bases sitting between them. The CDR3 DNA follows: TGTGCCAGCAGCCAGAGGGTCGGGGAGCTGTTTTTT. It encodes CASSQRVGELFF.

The rearrangement uses TRBV7-8 and TRBJ2-5; 9 bases align to TRBD2. Germline-derived CDR1 and CDR2 are SGHVS and FQNEAQ. V was pared by 2 bases and J by 5 bases, with 9 bases of the junction left unmatched. The CDR3 totals 16 residues. The CDR3 DNA is TGTGCCAGCAGCTTACTGGGTAGCGGGAGTCCCGAGACCCAGTACTTC. Its translation is CASSLLGSGSPETQYF.

In regard to this clone: This clone may be a read error of a much larger clone one base away. The V gene is TRBV3-1 (or the pseudogene TRBV3-2), the J gene TRBJ1-1, with 7 bases identical to TRBD1. The V gene's germline CDR1 is LGHDT and CDR2 YNNKEL (reference sequence). The V segment lost 2 bases and the J segment 0 bases; nucleotides outside the gene matches: 0. This CDR3 has 14 amino acids. The CDR3, as DNA: TGTGCCAGCAGCCAAACAGGGGTGAACACTGAAGCTTTCTTT. Protein: CASSQTGVNTEAFF.